The sequence of this TCR beta chain was determined in a study of blood T cell repertoires in COVID-19 (dated by TCRdb to 2018 to 2020). For context, the study as a whole: Collaborator samples came from the United States, Italy and Spain and covered acute and convalescent phases of COVID-19. The material from the prospective study consisted of cDNA or gDNA derived from T cells, B-cell-depleted T cells, or PBMCs. The dataset comprised deeply sampled blood TCRbeta repertoires from subjects exposed to, actively infected with, or recovered from COVID-19. A freely available public database, intended as a resource for researchers studying the immune response to SARS-CoV-2, is where the repertoires were released. Samples were obtained from the ongoing ImmuneRACE study (first 160 participants) and from over a thousand subjects provided by 6 global collaborators. Nearly every sample came with metadata listing a de-identified subject ID, COVID-19 status, age in years and sex. Where available, HLA class I and class II types were taken from metadata supplied by the sample provider and were not determined by assay-based typing.

The CDR3 measures 12 amino acids from cysteine to phenylalanine. Just CDR3 DNA is preserved here, 36 bases in frame from base 1. The germline V gene yields SNHLY for CDR1 and FYNNEI for CDR2. V is reduced by 6 bases and J by 5 bases, leaving a spacing of 10 bases between them. What the authors observed across the whole study: How much clinical and demographic metadata was included differed by source and by participant, and the metadata was provided uncurated.

The immunoSEQ Assay, a bias-controlled multiplex PCR, was used to amplify TCRbeta CDR3 regions from genomic DNA. The source study handled its data this way. The number of nucleated cells in each sample was estimated by amplification of reference gene primers within the assay. To quantify the absolute abundance of each unique TCRbeta CDR3 rearrangement, sequence reads were collapsed and filtered. For each sample, productive Simpson clonality was calculated as the square root of Simpson's diversity index across productive rearrangements. The table comes from immuneACCESS by way of TCRdb, which keeps in-frame sequences with V and J called. Part of the clones is missing from these tables; in studies checked, under half for an unresolved V gene and the rest for unknown reasons. V and J calls and clone size come straight from that table; D and trimming were deduced from the DNA. The table for this sample lists around 200,000 clones; over 80% of them were counted only once. The ten largest clonotypes hold about 7% of the sample.

Remarks on this clone: This receptor's antigen is unknown. Per-nucleotide qualities are absent, and no much larger clonotype sits a single base away.

One collaborating source in Seattle enrolled patients during active infection and followed them longitudinally through the course of disease. Whole blood was collected in K2EDTA tubes by collaborating institutions according to the institutions' own protocols. For TCRbeta analysis, collaborators shipped samples as frozen whole blood, isolated PBMCs, or DNA extracted from either of those sample types. This TCR was sampled from a woman between 40 and 50 years old with COVID-19, enrolled during active disease. Sequenced: peripheral blood. In this chain, TRBV2 is recombined with TRBJ1-2; possibly the D gene is TRBD1, per 5 matching bases. The encoded CDR3 is CASRGDYYGYTF. The DNA sequence is TGTGCCAGCAGGGGGGACTATTATGGCTACACCTTC.